This T cell receptor beta chain was sequenced for a study of T-cell reconstitution after alpha-beta-depleted transplantation in children. Findings and caveats of the study: For some patients, TCRbeta diversity was high at day 60 because of recipient T cells and thymic progenitors that survived. It was reported that alpha-beta T cells came from several hundred expanded graft clones (about two months after transplant). Hyperexpanded clones declined; after one year, newly produced T cells mostly supplied diversity.

The library targeted TCRbeta and was prepared with unique molecular identifiers. TCRdb re-called the PCR reads with MiXCR, one entry per CDR3 protein. The table shows around 270,000 distinct CDR3 sequences, with around 7.3% occurring only once. This clonotype was seen repeatedly, ten times or more. What it binds is not known. The clonotype was recovered from a female patient between 2 and 15 years old who had a stem cell transplant for Fanconi anemia, so the T cells may come from the graft donor. Sequences were derived from peripheral blood, sampled 360 days after TCRalphabeta/CD19-depleted stem cell transplant.

The CDR3: CSAPGPPYEQYF. CDR3 nucleotides: TGCAGTGCCCCGGGGCCCCCCTACGAGCAGTACTTC. The J gene is TRBJ2-7, the V gene TRBV20-1; D tentatively fits TRBD1 or TRBD2 (5 bases each). Trimming stripped 6 bases from V and 2 bases from J, with 11 bases between. Per germline, CDR1 DFQATT and CDR2 SNEGSKA (reference sequence). The CDR3 is 12 amino acids.